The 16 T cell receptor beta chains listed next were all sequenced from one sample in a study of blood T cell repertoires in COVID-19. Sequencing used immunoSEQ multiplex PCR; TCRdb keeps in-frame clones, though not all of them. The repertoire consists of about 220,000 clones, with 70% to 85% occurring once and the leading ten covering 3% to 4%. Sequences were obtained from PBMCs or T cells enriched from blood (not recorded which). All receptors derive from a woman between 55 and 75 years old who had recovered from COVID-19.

The CDR3 region is CASRIRGNTEAFF. The CDR3 DNA follows: TGTGCCAGCAGAATCAGGGGGAACACTGAAGCTTTCTTT. This chain joins TRBV3-1 (or the pseudogene TRBV3-2) and TRBJ1-1; D possibly corresponds to TRBD1 (6 bases). The length of the CDR3 is 13 residues. Germline CDR1 and CDR2: LGHDT and YNNKEL (reference sequence). V shed 6 bases and J shed 1 base, with 9 bases lying between them.

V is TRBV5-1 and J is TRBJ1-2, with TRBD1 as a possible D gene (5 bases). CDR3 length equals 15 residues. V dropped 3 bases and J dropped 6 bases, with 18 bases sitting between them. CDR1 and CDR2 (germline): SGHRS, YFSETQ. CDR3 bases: TGCGCCAGCAGCTACGCCTTGGGGGGAAGTAATGGCTACACCTTC. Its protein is CASSYALGGSNGYTF. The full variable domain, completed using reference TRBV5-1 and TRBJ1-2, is KAGVTQTPRYLIKTRGQQVTLSCSPISGHRSVSWYQQTPGQGLQFLFEYFSETQRNKGNFPGRFSGRQFSNSRSEMNVSTLELGDSALYLCASSYALGGSNGYTFGSGTRLTVV.

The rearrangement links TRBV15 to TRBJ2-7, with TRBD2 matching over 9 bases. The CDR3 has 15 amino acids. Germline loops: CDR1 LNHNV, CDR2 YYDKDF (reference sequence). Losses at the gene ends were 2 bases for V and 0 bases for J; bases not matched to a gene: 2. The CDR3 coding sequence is TGTGCCACCAGCAGACTAGCGGGGAGCTCCTACGAGCAGTACTTC. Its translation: CATSRLAGSSYEQYF.

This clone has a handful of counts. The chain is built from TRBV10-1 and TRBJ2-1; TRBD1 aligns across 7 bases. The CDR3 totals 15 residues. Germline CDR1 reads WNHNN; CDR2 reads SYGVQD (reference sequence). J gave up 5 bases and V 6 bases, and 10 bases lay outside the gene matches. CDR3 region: CASSDREKLHNEQFF. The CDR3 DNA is TGCGCCAGCAGCGACAGGGAGAAACTACACAATGAGCAGTTCTTC.

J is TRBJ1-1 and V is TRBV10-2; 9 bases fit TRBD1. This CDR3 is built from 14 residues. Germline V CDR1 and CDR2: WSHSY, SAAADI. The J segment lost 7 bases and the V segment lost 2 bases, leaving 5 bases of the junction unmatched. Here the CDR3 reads CASSEQGQGDEAFF. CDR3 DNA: TGCGCCAGCAGTGAGCAGGGACAGGGCGATGAAGCTTTCTTT.

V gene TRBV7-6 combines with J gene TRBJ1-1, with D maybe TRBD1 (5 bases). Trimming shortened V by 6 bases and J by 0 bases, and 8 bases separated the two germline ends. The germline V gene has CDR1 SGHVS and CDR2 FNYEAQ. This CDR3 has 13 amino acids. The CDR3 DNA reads TGTGCCAGCAGTTTACAGGTGAACACTGAAGCTTTCTTT. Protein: CASSLQVNTEAFF.

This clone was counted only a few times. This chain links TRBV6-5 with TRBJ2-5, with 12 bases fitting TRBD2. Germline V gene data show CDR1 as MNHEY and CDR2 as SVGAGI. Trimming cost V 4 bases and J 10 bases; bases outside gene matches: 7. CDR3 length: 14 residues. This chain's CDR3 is CASSSSGGAGSQYF. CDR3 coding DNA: TGTGCCAGCAGTTCTAGCGGGGGGGCTGGAAGCCAGTACTTC.

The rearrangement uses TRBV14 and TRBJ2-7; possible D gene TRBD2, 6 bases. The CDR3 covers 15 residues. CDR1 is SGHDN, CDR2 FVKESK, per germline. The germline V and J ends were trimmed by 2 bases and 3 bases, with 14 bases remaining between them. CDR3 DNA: TGTGCCAGCAGCCAAAACCCGACGGGGGTCTACGAGCAGTACTTC. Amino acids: CASSQNPTGVYEQYF.

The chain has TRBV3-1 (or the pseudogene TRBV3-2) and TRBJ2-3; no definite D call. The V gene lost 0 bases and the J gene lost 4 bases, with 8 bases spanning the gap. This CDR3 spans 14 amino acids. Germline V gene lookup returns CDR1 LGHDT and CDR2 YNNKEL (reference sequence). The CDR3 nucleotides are TGTGCCAGCAGCCAAGATACGGGTGCAGATACGCAGTATTTT. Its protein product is CASSQDTGADTQYF.

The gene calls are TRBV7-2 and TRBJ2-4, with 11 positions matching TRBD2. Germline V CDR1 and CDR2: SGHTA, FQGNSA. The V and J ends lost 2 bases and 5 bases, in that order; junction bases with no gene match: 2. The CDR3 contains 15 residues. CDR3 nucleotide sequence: TGTGCCAGCAGCTTAAGACTAGCGGGACAAAACATTCAGTACTTC. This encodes CASSLRLAGQNIQYF.

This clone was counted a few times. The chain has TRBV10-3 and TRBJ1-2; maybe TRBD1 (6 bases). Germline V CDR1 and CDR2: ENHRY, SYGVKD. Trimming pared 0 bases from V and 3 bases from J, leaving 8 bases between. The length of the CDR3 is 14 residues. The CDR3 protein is CAISESQGDYGYTF. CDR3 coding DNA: TGTGCCATCAGTGAGTCACAGGGCGACTATGGCTACACCTTC.

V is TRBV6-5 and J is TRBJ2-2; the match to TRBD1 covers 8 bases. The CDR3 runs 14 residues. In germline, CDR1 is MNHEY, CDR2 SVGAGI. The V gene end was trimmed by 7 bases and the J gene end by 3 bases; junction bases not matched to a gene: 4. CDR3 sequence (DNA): TGTGCCAGCACGACGACAGGGGACACCGGGGAGCTGTTTTTT. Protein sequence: CASTTTGDTGELFF.

The chain's CDR3 is CASSRTSGGAYEQFF. The DNA of the CDR3 is TGTGCCAGCAGCCGGACTAGCGGGGGGGCTTATGAGCAGTTCTTC. The chain has TRBV7-7 and TRBJ2-1; TRBD2 aligns across 15 bases. The V gene's germline CDR1 is SSHAT and CDR2 FNYEAQ (reference sequence). J gave up 8 bases and V 5 bases, and 4 bases lay outside the gene matches. The CDR3 covers 15 residues.

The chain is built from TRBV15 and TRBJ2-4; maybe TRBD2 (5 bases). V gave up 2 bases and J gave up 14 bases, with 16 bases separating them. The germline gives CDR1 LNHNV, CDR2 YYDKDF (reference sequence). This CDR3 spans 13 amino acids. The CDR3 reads CATSRKVTEAKYF. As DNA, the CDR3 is TGTGCCACCAGCAGAAAGGTGACGGAGGCGAAGTACTTC.

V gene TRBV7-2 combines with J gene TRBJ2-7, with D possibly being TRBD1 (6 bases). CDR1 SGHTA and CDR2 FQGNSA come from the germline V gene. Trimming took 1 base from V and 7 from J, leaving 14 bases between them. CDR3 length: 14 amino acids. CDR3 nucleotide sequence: TGTGCCAGCAGCTTAGATCGCAGGGGCGGAGAGCAGTACTTC. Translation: CASSLDRRGGEQYF.

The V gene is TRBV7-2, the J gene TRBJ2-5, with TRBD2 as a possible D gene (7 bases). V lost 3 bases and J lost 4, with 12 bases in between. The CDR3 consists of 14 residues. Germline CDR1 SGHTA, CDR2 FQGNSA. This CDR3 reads CASSFGGARETQYF. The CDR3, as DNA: TGTGCCAGCAGCTTTGGGGGGGCCAGAGAGACCCAGTACTTC. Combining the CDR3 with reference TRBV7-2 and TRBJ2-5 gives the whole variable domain GAGVSQSPSNKVTEKGKDVELRCDPISGHTALYWYRQSLGQGLEFLIYFQGNSAPDKSGLPSDRFSAERTGGSVSTLTIQRTQQEDSAVYLCASSFGGARETQYFGPGTRLLVL.